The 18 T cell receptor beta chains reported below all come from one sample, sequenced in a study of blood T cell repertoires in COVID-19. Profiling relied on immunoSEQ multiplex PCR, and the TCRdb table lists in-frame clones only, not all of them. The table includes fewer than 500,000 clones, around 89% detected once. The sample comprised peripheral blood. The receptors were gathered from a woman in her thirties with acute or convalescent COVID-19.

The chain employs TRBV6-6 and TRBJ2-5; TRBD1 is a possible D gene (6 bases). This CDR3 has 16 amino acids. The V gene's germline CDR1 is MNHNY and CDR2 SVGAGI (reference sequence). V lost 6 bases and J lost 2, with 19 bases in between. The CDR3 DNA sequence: TGTGCCAGCAGCCATCGTTCTTCAAGGGGGCAAGAGACCCAGTACTTC. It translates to CASSHRSSRGQETQYF.

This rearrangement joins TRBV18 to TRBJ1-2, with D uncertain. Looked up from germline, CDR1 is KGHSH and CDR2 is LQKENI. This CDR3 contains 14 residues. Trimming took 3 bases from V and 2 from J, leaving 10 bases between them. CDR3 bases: TGTGCCAGCTCACCGGCAGGCCACAACTATGGCTACACCTTC. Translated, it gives CASSPAGHNYGYTF.

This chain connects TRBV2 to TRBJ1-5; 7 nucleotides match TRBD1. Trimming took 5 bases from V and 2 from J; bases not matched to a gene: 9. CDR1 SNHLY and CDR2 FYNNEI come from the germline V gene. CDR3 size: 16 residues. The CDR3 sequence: CASSFEGGARNQPQHF. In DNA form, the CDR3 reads TGTGCCAGCAGTTTCGAAGGGGGCGCGCGCAATCAGCCCCAGCATTTT.

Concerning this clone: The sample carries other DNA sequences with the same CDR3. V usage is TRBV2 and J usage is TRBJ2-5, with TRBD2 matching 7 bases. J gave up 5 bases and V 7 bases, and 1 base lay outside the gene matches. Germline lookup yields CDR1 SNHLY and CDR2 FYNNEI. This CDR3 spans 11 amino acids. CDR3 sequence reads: CASKGGETQYF. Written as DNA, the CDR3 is TGTGCCAGCAAGGGAGGGGAGACCCAGTACTTC. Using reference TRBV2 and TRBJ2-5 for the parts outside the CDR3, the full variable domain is EPEVTQTPSHQVTQMGQEVILRCVPISNHLYFYWYRQILGQKVEFLVSFYNNEISEKSEIFDDQFSVERPDGSNFTLKIRSTKLEDSAMYFCASKGGETQYFGPGTRLLVL.

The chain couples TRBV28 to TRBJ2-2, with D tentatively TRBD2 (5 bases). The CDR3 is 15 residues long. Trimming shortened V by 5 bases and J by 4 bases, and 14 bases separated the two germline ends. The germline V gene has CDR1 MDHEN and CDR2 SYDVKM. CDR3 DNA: TGTGCCAGCAGTGTCTTCCGGGGTGGCACCGGGGAGCTGTTTTTT. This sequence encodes CASSVFRGGTGELFF.

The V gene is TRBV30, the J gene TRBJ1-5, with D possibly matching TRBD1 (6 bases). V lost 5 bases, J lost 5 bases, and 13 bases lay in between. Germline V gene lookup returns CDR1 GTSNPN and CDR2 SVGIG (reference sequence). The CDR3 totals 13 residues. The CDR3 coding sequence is TGTGCCTGGGGCCGGGACACATATCAGCCCCAGCATTTT. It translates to CAWGRDTYQPQHF. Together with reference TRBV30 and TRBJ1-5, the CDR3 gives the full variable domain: SQTIHQWPATLVQPVGSPLSLECTVEGTSNPNLYWYRQAAGRGLQLLFYSVGIGQISSEVPQNLSASRPQDRQFILSSKKLLLSDSGFYLCAWGRDTYQPQHFGDGTRLSIL.

The chain's CDR3 is CAIRRVGESTSPLHF. The CDR3 nucleotides are TGTGCCATCAGGAGGGTTGGGGAATCTACTTCACCCCTCCACTTT. V usage is TRBV10-3 and J usage is TRBJ1-6; D unresolved. Trimming left V 6 bases short and J 9 bases short, with 18 bases between. The CDR3 has 15 amino acids. CDR1 is ENHRY and CDR2 is SYGVKD in the germline V gene.

For the CDR3, the DNA is TGTGCCAGCAGGGGGCCTAGCGTCGGTCGGGAGACCCAGTACTTC. As protein: CASRGPSVGRETQYF. V is TRBV6-5 and J is TRBJ2-5; perhaps TRBD2 as D (6 bases). V was trimmed by 6 bases and J by 5 bases, leaving 19 bases between them. In germline, CDR1 is MNHEY, CDR2 SVGAGI. The CDR3 runs to 15 residues.

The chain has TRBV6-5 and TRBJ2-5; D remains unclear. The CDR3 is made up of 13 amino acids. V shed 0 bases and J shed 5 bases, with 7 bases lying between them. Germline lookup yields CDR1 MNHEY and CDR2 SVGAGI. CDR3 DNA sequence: TGTGCCAGCAGTTACTCGATCGGGGAGACCCAGTACTTC. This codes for CASSYSIGETQYF.

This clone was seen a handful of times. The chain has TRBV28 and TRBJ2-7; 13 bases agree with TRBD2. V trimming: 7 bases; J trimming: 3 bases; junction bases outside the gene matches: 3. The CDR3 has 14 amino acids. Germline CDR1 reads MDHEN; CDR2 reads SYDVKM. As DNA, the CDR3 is TGTGCCAGCACCGGACTAGCGGGAGTCTACGAGCAGTACTTC. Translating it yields CASTGLAGVYEQYF.

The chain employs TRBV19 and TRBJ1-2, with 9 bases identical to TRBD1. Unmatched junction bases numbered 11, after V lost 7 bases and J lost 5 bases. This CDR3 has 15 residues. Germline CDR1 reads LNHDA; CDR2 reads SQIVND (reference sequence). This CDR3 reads CASKKGTGFGYGYTF. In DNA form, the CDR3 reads TGTGCCAGTAAAAAGGGGACAGGGTTTGGGTATGGCTACACCTTC.

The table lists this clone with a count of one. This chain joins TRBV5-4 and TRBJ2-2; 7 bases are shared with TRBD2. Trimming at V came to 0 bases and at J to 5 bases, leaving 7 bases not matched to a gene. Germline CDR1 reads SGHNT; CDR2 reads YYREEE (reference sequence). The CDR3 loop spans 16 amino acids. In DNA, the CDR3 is TGTGCCAGCAGCTTGGAGGCAGGGAGGGTAACCGGGGAGCTGTTTTTT. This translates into CASSLEAGRVTGELFF. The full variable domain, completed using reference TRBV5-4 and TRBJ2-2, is ETGVTQSPTHLIKTRGQQVTLRCSSQSGHNTVSWYQQALGQGPQFIFQYYREEENGRGNFPPRFSGLQFPNYSSELNVNALELDDSALYLCASSLEAGRVTGELFFGEGSRLTVL.

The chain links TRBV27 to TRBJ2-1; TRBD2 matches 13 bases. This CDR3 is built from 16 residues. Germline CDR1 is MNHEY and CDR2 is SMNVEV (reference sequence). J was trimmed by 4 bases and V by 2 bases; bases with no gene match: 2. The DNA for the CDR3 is TGTGCCAGCAGTTTAGGACTAGCGGGGGAATACAATGAGCAGTTCTTC. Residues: CASSLGLAGEYNEQFF.

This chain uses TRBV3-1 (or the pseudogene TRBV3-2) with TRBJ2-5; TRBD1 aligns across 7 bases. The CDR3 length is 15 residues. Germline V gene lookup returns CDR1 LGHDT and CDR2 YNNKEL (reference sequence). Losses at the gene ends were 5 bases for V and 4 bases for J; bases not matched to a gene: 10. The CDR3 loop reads CASSSRQGVGETQYF. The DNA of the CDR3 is TGTGCCAGCAGCTCCCGGCAGGGGGTAGGAGAGACCCAGTACTTC.

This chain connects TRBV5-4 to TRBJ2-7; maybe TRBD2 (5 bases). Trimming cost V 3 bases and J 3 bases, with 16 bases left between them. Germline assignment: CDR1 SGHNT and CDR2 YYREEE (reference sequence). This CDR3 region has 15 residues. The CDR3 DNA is TGTGCCAGCAGCTCCCGTTGGGGAGCCCGCTACGAGCAGTACTTC. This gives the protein CASSSRWGARYEQYF.

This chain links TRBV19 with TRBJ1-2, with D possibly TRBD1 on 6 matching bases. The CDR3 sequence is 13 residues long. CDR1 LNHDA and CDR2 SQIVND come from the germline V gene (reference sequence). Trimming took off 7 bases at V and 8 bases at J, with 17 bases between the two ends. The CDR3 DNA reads TGTGCCAGTACCCCCGGCAGGGGTCGCGGCTACACCTTC. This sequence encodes CASTPGRGRGYTF.

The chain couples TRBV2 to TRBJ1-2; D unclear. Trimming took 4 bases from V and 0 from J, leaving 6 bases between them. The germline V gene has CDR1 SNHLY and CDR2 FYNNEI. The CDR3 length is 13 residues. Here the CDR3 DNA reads TGTGCCAGCAGTGTACAACCTAACTATGGCTACACCTTC. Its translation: CASSVQPNYGYTF.

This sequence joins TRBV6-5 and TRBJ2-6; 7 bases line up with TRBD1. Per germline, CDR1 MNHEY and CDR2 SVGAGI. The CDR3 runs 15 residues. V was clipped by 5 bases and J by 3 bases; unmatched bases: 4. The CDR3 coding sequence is TGTGCCAGCAGTCGACAGGGCGGTGGGGCCAACGTCCTGACTTTC. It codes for CASSRQGGGANVLTF.